These T cell receptor beta chains were read from a single sample in a study of cytomegalovirus exposure and HLA in healthy donors. Repertoires were generated with immunoSEQ multiplex PCR, while TCRdb's copy carries only in-frame clones and drops some. The sample contains fewer than 200,000 clones, roughly 13% of which appear only once. The sequencing input was PBMCs. Every receptor here comes from a man between 50 and 59 years old in good health and CMV-seropositive. Both conserved end residues are part of each CDR3. The order of the fields is clone size, J gene, D gene, V gene, CDR3 protein, CDR3 DNA. The D gene is left open where the match is weak. Size is omitted from some rows. Given values are once, few, many or a class for expanded clones.

NA,TRBJ1-2,NA,TRBV19,CASSDSLLRGYTF,TGTGCCAGCTCCGACTCCTTACTCCGCGGCTACACCTTC
NA,TRBJ2-2,TRBD1,TRBV5-4,CASSLQGAGELFF,TGTGCCAGCAGCTTACAGGGGGCCGGGGAGCTGTTTTTT
NA,TRBJ2-1,TRBD2,TRBV7-9,CASSPRNRLAGGFDEQFF,TGTGCCAGCAGCCCCCGAAACCGACTAGCGGGGGGGTTCGATGAGCAGTTCTTC
few,TRBJ2-1,TRBD2,TRBV10-1,CASSESTGGLYNEQFF,TGCGCCAGCAGTGAGTCCACGGGGGGGCTTTACAATGAGCAGTTCTTC
few,TRBJ2-4,NA,TRBV10-3,CAIGAAGKQNIQYF,TGTGCCATTGGGGCAGCAGGGAAGCAAAACATTCAGTACTTC
few,TRBJ1-3,NA,TRBV29-1,CSVVVASGNTIYF,TGCAGCGTTGTGGTGGCCTCTGGAAACACCATATATTTT
NA,TRBJ1-2,TRBD1,TRBV6-5,CASRPSSRDRETTF,TGTGCCAGCAGACCCTCGAGCCGGGACAGGGAGACCACCTTC
NA,TRBJ1-5,NA,TRBV6-5,CASSYSFPGSNQPQHF,TGTGCCAGCAGTTACTCTTTCCCAGGATCCAATCAGCCCCAGCATTTT
NA,TRBJ1-1,NA,TRBV6-6,CASPAEENTEAFF,TGTGCCAGCCCCGCCGAGGAGAACACTGAAGCTTTCTTT
few,TRBJ1-6,NA,TRBV21-1,CASSCRDREPNSPLHF,TGTGCCAGCAGCTGCCGGGACAGGGAGCCTAATTCACCCCTCCACTTT
few,TRBJ1-2,NA,TRBV5-4,CASSLYGHRYGYTF,TGTGCCAGCAGCTTGTACGGACACCGCTATGGCTACACCTTC
NA,TRBJ2-5,NA,TRBV5-1,CATNPGQGKETQYF,TGCGCCACCAACCCGGGCCAGGGTAAAGAGACCCAGTACTTC
NA,TRBJ2-2,NA,TRBV19,CASSLRGNTGELFF,TGTGCCAGTAGTCTCAGGGGTAACACCGGGGAGCTGTTTTTT
few,TRBJ2-5,TRBD2,TRBV18,CASSPRTSAETQYF,TGTGCCAGCTCACCTCGGACTAGCGCAGAGACCCAGTACTTC
NA,TRBJ2-1,NA,TRBV7-9,CASSSDGASEQFF,TGTGCCAGCAGCTCAGACGGAGCGAGTGAGCAGTTCTTC
few,TRBJ1-2,NA,TRBV6-5,CASSYSRLYGYTF,TGTGCCAGCAGTTACTCCCGTTTGTATGGCTACACCTTC
few,TRBJ2-3,TRBD2,TRBV7-8,CASSSLGGAILFF,TGTGCCAGCAGCTCTCTCGGGGGGGCCATATTGTTTTTT
NA,TRBJ2-3,NA,TRBV14,CASSLTRRGPSDTQYF,TGTGCCAGCAGCCTAACTCGGCGGGGGCCTTCAGATACGCAGTATTTT
NA,TRBJ2-7,NA,TRBV11-3,CASSSDAVMAYEQYF,TGTGCCAGCAGCTCCGATGCAGTTATGGCCTACGAGCAGTACTTC